The T cell receptor (beta chain) described here comes from a study of T-cell memory formation after mild COVID-19. Study background: The TCR clusters were mostly specific to one donor.

Each CDR3 protein gets one entry after TCRdb re-called the 5' RACE reads with MiXCR. Of tens of thousands of distinct CDR3 sequences listed, 10% to 15% are singletons. The CDR3 runs to 17 residues. Looked up from germline, CDR1 is ENHRY and CDR2 is SYGVKD. V lost 7 bases and J 3 bases, leaving 23 bases between the germline ends. Study-level results: CD4/CD8 balance characterized clones contracting day 15 to 85, and CD4+ skew characterized later expanders.

This clonotype has more than one count but fewer than ten. What it recognizes is unknown. What was sequenced was PBMCs or a T cell subset sorted from them (not recorded which). This sequence was found in a man aged 18 to 30 who had mild COVID-19 (a few samples of this study predate the infection). Cell type and time point are not known. The chain uses TRBV10-3 and TRBJ2-3, with D possibly being TRBD1 or TRBD2 (7 bases each). For the CDR3, the DNA is TGTGCCATCAAGGGTCCCAGCAGGGGGGGGTCGACAGATACGCAGTATTTT. This translates into CAIKGPSRGGSTDTQYF.